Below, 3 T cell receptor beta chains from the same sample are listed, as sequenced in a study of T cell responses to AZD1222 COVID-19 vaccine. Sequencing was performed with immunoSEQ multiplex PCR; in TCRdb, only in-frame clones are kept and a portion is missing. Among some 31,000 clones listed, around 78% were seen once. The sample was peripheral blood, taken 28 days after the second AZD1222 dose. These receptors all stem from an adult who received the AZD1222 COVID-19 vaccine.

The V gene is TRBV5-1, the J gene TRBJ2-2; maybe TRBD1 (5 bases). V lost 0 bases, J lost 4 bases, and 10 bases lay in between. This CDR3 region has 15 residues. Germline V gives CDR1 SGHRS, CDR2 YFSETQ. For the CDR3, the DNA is TGCGCCAGCAGCTTGGACGACAGCCGCACCGGGGAGCTGTTTTTT. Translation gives CASSLDDSRTGELFF. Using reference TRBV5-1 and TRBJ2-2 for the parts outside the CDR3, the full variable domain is KAGVTQTPRYLIKTRGQQVTLSCSPISGHRSVSWYQQTPGQGLQFLFEYFSETQRNKGNFPGRFSGRQFSNSRSEMNVSTLELGDSALYLCASSLDDSRTGELFFGEGSRLTVL.

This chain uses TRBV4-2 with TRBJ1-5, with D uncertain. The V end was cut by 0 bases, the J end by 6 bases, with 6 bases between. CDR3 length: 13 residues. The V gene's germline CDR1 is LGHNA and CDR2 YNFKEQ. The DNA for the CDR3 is TGTGCCAGCAGCCAAGATACCGGTCAGCCCCAGCATTTT. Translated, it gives CASSQDTGQPQHF.

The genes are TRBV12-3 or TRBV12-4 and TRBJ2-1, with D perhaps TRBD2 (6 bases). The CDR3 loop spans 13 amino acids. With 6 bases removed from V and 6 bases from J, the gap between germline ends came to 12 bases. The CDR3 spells CASRFSTSNEQFF. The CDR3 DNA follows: TGTGCCAGCAGATTCTCGACTAGCAATGAGCAGTTCTTC.